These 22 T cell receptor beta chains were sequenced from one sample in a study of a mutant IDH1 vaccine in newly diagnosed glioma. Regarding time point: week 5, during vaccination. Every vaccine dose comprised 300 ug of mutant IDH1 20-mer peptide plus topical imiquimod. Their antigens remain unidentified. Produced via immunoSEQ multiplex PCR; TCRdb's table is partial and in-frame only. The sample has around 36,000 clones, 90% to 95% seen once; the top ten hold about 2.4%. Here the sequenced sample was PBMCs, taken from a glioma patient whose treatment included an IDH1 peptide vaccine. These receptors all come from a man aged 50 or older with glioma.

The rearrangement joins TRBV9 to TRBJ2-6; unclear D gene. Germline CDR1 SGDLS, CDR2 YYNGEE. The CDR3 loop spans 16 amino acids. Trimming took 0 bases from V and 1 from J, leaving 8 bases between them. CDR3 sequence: CASSVVGSSGANVLTF. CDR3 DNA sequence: TGTGCCAGCAGCGTAGTAGGGTCTTCTGGGGCCAACGTCCTGACTTTC.

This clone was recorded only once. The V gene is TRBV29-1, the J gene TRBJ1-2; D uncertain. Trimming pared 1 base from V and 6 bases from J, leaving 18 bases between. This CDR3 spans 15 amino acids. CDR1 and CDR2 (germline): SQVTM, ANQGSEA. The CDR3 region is CSVEVGRPVPHGYTF. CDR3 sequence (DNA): TGCAGCGTTGAAGTAGGACGGCCGGTCCCCCATGGCTACACCTTC.

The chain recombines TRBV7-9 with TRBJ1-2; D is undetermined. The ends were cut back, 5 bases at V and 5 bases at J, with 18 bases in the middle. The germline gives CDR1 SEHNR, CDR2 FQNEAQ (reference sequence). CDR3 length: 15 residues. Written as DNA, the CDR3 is TGTGCCAGCAGCGCCGTCGTCCGGGGAGGGTATGGCTACACCTTC. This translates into CASSAVVRGGYGYTF.

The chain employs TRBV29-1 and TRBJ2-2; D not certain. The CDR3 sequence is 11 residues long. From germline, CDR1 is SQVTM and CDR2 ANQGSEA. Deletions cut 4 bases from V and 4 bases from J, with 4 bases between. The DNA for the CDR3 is TGCAGCGTTGGGGGCACCGGGGAGCTGTTTTTT. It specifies CSVGGTGELFF.

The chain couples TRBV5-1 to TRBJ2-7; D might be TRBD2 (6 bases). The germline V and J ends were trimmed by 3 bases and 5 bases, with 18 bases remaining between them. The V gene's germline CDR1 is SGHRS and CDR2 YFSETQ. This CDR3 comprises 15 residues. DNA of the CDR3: TGCGCCAGCAGCTCCTCCTCCGGGGGAGTTAACGAGCAGTACTTC. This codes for CASSSSSGGVNEQYF.

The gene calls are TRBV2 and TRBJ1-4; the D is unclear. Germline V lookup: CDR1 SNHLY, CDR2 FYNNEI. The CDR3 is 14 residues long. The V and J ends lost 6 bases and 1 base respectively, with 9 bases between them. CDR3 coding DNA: TGTGCCAGCAGCGCCCGGGAAACTAATGAAAAACTGTTTTTT. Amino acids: CASSARETNEKLFF. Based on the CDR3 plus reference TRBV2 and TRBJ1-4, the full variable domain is EPEVTQTPSHQVTQMGQEVILRCVPISNHLYFYWYRQILGQKVEFLVSFYNNEISEKSEIFDDQFSVERPDGSNFTLKIRSTKLEDSAMYFCASSARETNEKLFFGSGTQLSVL.

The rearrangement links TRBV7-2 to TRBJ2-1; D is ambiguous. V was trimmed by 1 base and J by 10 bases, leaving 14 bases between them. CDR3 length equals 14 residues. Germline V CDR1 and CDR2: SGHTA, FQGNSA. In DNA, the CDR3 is TGTGCCAGCAGCTTAGAGGCTTCTACACGGGAGCAGTTCTTC. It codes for CASSLEASTREQFF.

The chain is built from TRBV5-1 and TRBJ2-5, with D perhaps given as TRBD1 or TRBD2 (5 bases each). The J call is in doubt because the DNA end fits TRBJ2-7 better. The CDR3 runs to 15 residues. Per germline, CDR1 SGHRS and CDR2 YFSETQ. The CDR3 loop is CASSLVQGDPYEQYF. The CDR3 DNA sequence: TGCGCCAGCAGCTTGGTGCAGGGAGACCCCTACGAGCAGTACTTC.

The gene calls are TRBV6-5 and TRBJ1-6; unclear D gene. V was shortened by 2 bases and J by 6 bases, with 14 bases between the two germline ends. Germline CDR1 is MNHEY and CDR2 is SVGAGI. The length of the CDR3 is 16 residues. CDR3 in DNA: TGTGCCAGCAGTTACAGTCAAGGCAGGCTTAATTCACCCCTCCACTTT. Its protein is CASSYSQGRLNSPLHF.

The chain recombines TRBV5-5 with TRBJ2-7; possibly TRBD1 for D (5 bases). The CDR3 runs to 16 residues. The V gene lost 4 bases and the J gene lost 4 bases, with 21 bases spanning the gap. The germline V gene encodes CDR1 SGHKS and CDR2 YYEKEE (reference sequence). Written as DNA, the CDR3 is TGTGCCAGCAGCCCACAAGGGGATTCTACAGCTTACGAGCAGTACTTC. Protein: CASSPQGDSTAYEQYF.

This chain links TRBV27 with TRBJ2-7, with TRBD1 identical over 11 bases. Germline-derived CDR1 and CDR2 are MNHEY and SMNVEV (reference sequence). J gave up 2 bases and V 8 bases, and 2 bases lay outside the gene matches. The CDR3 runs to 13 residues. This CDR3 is CASRDRGTYEQYF. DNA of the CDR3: TGTGCCAGCCGGGACAGGGGGACCTACGAGCAGTACTTC.

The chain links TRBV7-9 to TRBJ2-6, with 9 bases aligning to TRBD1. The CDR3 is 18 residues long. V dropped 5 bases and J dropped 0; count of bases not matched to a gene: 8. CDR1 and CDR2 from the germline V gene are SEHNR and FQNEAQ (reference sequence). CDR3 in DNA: TGTGCCAGCAGCCCCCGGGACAGGGACCGCTCTGGGGCCAACGTCCTGACTTTC. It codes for CASSPRDRDRSGANVLTF.

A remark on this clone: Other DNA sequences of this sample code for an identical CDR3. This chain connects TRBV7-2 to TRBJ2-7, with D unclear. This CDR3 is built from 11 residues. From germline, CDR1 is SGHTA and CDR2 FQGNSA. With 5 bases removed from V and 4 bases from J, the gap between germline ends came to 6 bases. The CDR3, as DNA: TGTGCCAGCAGCCTCGTATACGAGCAGTACTTC. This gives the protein CASSLVYEQYF.

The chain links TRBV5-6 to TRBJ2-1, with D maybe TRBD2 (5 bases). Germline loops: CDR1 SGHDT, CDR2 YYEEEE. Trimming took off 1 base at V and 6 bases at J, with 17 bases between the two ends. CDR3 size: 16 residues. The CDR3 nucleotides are TGTGCCAGCAGCTTGTATGGTCTAGCAGGTCGCAATGAGCAGTTCTTC. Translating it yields CASSLYGLAGRNEQFF. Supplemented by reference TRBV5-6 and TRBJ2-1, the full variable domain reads DAGVTQSPTHLIKTRGQQVTLRCSPKSGHDTVSWYQQALGQGPQFIFQYYEEEERQRGNFPDRFSGHQFPNYSSELNVNALLLGDSALYLCASSLYGLAGRNEQFFGPGTRLTVL.

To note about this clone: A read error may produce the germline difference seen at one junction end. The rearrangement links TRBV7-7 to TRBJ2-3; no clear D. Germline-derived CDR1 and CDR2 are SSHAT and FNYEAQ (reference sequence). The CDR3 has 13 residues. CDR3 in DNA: TGTGCTAGCAGCCCCCTTGGCCCAGATACGCAGTATTTT. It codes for CASSPLGPDTQYF.

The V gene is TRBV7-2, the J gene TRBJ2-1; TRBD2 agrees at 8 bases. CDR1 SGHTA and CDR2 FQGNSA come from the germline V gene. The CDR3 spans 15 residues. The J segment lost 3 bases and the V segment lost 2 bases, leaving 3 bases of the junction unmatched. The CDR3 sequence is CASSLTGTSYNEQFF. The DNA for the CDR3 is TGTGCCAGCAGCTTAACCGGGACTAGCTACAATGAGCAGTTCTTC.

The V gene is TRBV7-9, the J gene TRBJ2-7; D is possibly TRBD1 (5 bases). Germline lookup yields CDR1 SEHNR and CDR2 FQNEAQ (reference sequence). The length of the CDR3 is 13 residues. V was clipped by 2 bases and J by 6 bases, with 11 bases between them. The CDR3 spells CASSLSGRAEQYF. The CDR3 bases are TGTGCCAGCAGCTTATCTGGCAGGGCCGAGCAGTACTTC.

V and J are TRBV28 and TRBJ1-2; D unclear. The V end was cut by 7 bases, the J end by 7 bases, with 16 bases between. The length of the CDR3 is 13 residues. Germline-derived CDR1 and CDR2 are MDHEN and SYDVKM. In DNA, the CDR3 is TGTGCCAGCACCAAACGTCAGATTACTGGCTACACCTTC. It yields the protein CASTKRQITGYTF.

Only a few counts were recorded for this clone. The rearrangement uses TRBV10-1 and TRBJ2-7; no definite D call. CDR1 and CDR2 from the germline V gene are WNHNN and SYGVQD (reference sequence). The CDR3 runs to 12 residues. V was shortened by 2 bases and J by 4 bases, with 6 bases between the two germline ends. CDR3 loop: CASSESGYEQYF. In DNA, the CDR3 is TGCGCCAGCAGTGAGAGTGGTTACGAGCAGTACTTC.

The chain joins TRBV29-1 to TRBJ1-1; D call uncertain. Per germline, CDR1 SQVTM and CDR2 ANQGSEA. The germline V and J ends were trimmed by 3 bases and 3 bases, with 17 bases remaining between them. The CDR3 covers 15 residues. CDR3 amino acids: CSVEGRMTSDTEAFF. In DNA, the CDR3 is TGCAGCGTTGAGGGCAGGATGACATCGGACACTGAAGCTTTCTTT.

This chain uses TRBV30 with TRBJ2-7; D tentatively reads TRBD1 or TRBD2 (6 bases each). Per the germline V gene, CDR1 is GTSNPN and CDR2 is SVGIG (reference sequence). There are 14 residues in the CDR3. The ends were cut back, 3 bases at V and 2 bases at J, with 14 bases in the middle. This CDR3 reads CAWRGGRRPYEQYF. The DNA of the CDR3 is TGTGCCTGGAGGGGGGGCAGGAGGCCCTACGAGCAGTACTTC.

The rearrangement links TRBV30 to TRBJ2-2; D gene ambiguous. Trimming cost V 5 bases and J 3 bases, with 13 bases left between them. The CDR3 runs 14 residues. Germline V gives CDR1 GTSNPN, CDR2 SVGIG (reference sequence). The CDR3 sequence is CAWAKLSHTGELFF. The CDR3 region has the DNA TGTGCCTGGGCGAAACTGAGTCACACCGGGGAGCTGTTTTTT.